This T cell receptor beta chain was recovered during a study of cytomegalovirus exposure and HLA in healthy donors. The study's findings and limits: Specific recognition of CMV antigens was confirmed in vitro for a few chains (all CMV-associated).

Sequencing used immunoSEQ multiplex PCR; TCRdb keeps in-frame clones, though not all of them. The sample has roughly 170,000 clones; about 80% are singletons. About this clone itself: As yet, its antigen is unknown.

The CDR3 is 13 amino acids. Germline V lookup: CDR1 SGHRS, CDR2 YFSETQ. V lost 0 bases and J 9 bases, leaving 11 bases between the germline ends. Sequencing used PBMCs. The sequence came from a woman under 30 in good health and CMV-seropositive. The V gene is TRBV5-1, the J gene TRBJ2-3; tentative D call: TRBD2 (5 bases). The CDR3 protein is CASSLALEGTQYF. In DNA form, the CDR3 reads TGCGCCAGCAGCTTGGCTCTTGAGGGAACGCAGTATTTT.